This T cell receptor beta chain was recorded in a study of technical replicates of blood from several donors. Produced via immunoSEQ multiplex PCR; TCRdb's table is partial and in-frame only. The sample has about 88,000 clones, just under 95% seen once. Trimming removed 8 bases at V and 4 bases at J, with 13 bases between. This CDR3 spans 13 amino acids. Germline V gene data show CDR1 as SNHLY and CDR2 as FYNNEI. Material for sequencing was T cells isolated from PBMCs. The sequence derives from a human donor in good health. V gene TRBV2 combines with J gene TRBJ2-3; perhaps TRBD2 as D (5 bases). The CDR3 sequence is CASFAGGADTQYF. CDR3 sequence (DNA): TGTGCCAGCTTCGCGGGCGGTGCAGATACGCAGTATTTT.